The clone carrying this T cell receptor beta chain was found once. Produced via immunoSEQ multiplex PCR; TCRdb's table is partial and in-frame only. The table records around 130,000 clones, around 89% of them present only once. These data come from a study of blood T cell repertoires in COVID-19. Trimming removed 5 bases from V and 2 bases from J; junction bases left unmatched: 6. Germline values: CDR1 SGHTA, CDR2 FQGTGA. The CDR3 loop spans 15 amino acids. This clonotype was obtained from a man aged 70-80 years with active COVID-19. The chain employs TRBV7-3 and TRBJ2-1, with TRBD2 identical over 7 bases. Sample: peripheral blood. The CDR3 spells CASSLTTSPYNEQFF. In nucleotides, the CDR3 is TGTGCCAGCAGCCTGACGACTAGCCCCTACAATGAGCAGTTCTTC. The full variable domain, rest sourced from reference TRBV7-3 and TRBJ2-1, is GAGVSQTPSNKVTEKGKYVELRCDPISGHTALYWYRQSLGQGPEFLIYFQGTGAADDSGLPNDRFFAVRPEGSVSTLKIQRTERGDSAVYLCASSLTTSPYNEQFFGPGTRLTVL.